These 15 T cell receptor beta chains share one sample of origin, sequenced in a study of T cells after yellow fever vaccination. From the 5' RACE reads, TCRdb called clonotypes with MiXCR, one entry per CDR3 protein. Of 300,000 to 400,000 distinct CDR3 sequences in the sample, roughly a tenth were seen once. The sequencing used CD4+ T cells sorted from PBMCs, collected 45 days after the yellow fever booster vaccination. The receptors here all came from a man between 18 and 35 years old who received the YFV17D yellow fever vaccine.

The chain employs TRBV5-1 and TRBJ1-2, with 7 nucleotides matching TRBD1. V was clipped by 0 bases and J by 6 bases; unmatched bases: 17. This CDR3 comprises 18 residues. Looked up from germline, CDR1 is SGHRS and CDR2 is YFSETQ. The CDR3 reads CASSLDPARGSSRNGYTF. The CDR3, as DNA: TGCGCCAGCAGCTTGGACCCGGCCAGGGGGAGTTCGCGTAATGGCTACACCTTC.

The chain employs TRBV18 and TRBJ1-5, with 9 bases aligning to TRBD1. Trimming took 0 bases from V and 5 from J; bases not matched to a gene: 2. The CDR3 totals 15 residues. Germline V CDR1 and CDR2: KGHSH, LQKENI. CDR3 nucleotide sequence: TGTGCCAGCTCACCACCGGACAGGGGAGATCAGCCCCAGCATTTT. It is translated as CASSPPDRGDQPQHF.

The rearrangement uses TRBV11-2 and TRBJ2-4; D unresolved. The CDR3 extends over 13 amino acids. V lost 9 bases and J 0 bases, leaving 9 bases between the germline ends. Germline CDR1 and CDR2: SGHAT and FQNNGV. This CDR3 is CASRNIAKNIQYF. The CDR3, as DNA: TGTGCCAGTAGAAATATAGCCAAAAACATTCAGTACTTC.

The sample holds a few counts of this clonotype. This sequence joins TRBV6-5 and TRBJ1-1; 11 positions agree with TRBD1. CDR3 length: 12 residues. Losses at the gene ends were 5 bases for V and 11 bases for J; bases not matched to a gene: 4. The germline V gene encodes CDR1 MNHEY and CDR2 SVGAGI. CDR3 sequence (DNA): TGTGCCAGCAGTGGACAGGGGGCGGGGGCTTTCTTT. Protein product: CASSGQGAGAFF.

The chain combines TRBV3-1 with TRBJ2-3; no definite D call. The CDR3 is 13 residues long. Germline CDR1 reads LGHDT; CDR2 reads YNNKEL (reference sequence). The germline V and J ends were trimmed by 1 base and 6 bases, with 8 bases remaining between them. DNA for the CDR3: TGTGCCAGCAGCCAAGGGGGATATGATACGCAGTATTTT. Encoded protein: CASSQGGYDTQYF.

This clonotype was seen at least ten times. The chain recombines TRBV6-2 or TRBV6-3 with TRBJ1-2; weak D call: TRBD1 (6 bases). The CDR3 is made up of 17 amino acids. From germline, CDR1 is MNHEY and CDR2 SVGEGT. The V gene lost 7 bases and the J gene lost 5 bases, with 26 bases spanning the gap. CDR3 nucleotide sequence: TGTGCCAGCAACGACCAGCGGGACACCCTTAAGGGGTATGGCTACACCTTC. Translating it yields CASNDQRDTLKGYGYTF.

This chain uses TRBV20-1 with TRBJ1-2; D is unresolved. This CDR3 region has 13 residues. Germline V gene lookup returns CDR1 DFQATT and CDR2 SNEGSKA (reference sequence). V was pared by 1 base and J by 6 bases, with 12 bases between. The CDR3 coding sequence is TGCAGTGCTAGAGCTGGGAGGGTGAATGGCTACACCTTC. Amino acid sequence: CSARAGRVNGYTF.

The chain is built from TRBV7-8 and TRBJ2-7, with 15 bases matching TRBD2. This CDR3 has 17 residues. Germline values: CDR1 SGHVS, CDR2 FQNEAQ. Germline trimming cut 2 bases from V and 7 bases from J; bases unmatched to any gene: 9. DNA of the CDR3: TGTGCCAGCAGCTTACTTGGACTAGCGGGGGGGCTATCGGAGCAGTACGTC. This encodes CASSLLGLAGGLSEQYV.

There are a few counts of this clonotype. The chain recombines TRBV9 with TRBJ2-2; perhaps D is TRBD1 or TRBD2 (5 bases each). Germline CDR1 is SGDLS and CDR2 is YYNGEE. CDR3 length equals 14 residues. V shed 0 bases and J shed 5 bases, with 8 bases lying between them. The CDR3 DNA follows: TGTGCCAGCAGCGTAGGCAGGGAGACCGGGGAGCTGTTTTTT. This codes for CASSVGRETGELFF. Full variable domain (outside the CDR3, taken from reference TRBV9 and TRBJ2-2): DSGVTQTPKHLITATGQRVTLRCSPRSGDLSVYWYQQSLDQGLQFLIQYYNGEERAKGNILERFSAQQFPDLHSELNLSSLELGDSALYFCASSVGRETGELFFGEGSRLTVL.

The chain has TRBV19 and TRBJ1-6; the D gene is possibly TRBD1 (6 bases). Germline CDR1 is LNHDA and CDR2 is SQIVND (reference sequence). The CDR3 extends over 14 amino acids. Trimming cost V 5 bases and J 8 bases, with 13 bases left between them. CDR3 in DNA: TGTGCCAGTAGTGATCATCAGGGGTATTCACCCCTCCACTTT. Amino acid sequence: CASSDHQGYSPLHF.

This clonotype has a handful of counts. The CDR3 region has the DNA TGTGCTAGTGGTTTATCCCAGGATACGCAGTATTTT. Translating gives CASGLSQDTQYF. This sequence joins TRBV12-5 and TRBJ2-3; D not resolved. The CDR3 is 12 residues long. Germline V gives CDR1 LGHNT, CDR2 FRNRAP. V was clipped by 3 bases and J by 6 bases, with 7 bases between them.

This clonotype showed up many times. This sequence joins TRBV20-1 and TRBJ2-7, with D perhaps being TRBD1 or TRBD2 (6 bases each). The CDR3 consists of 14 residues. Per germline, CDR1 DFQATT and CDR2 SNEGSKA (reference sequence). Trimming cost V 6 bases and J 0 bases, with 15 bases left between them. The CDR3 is CSAHSGGLSYEQYF. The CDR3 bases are TGCAGTGCCCATTCCGGGGGCCTCTCCTACGAGCAGTACTTC.

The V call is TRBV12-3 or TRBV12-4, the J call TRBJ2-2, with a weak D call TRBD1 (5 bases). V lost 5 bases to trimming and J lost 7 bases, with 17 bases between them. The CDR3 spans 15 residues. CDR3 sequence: CASSAFQGASGELFF. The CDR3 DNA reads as TGTGCCAGCAGTGCCTTCCAAGGGGCCAGCGGGGAGCTGTTTTTT.

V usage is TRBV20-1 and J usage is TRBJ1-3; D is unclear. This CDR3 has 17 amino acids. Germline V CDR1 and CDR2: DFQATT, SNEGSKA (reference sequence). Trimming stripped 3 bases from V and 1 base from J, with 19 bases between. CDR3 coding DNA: TGCAGTGCTAGCACCTCAGCAATCTTGGGTTCTGGAAACACCATATATTTT. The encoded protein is CSASTSAILGSGNTIYF.

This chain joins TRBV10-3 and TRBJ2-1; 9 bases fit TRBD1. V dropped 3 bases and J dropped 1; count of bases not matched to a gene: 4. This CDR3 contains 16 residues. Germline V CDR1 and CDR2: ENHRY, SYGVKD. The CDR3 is CAISDYDRGSYNEQFF. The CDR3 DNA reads TGTGCCATCAGTGATTACGACAGGGGGTCCTACAATGAGCAGTTCTTC.